Following are 18 T cell receptor beta chains from one sample sequenced in a study of cytomegalovirus exposure and HLA in healthy donors. It was with 60 Vbeta and 13 Jbeta primers that the PCR ran. Sequencing used immunoSEQ multiplex PCR; TCRdb keeps in-frame clones, though not all of them. The data show around 93,000 clones, 82% seen once. The sample taken for sequencing was PBMCs. Receptors originate from a man between 45 and 60 years old in good health and CMV-seronegative.

The genes are TRBV28 and TRBJ2-7, with D possibly TRBD2 on 7 matching bases. CDR3 length: 14 residues. The V end was cut by 5 bases, the J end by 0 bases, with 11 bases between. Looked up from germline, CDR1 is MDHEN and CDR2 is SYDVKM. CDR3 in DNA: TGTGCCAGCAGTGCCGGGGGGCTCTCCTACGAGCAGTACTTC. It encodes CASSAGGLSYEQYF.

The J gene is TRBJ2-5, the V gene TRBV2, with D tentatively TRBD2 (5 bases). The CDR3 is made up of 13 amino acids. Trimming left V 3 bases short and J 7 bases short, with 12 bases between. In germline, CDR1 is SNHLY, CDR2 FYNNEI. The CDR3 sequence is CASSEVAGGTQYF. The DNA for the CDR3 is TGTGCCAGCAGTGAGGTAGCCGGAGGGACCCAGTACTTC.

To note about this clone: The junction shows a germline mismatch at one end, possibly a read error. CDR3 protein: CSSSSPRTEPSYEQYF. The CDR3 DNA is TGTTCCAGCAGCTCGCCTAGGACAGAACCCTCCTACGAGCAGTACTTC. The V and J genes are TRBV7-9 and TRBJ2-7, with D possibly matching TRBD1 (6 bases). The CDR3 extends over 16 amino acids. Germline CDR1 and CDR2: SEHNR and FQNEAQ (reference sequence). Drawing the rest from reference TRBV7-9 and TRBJ2-7, the complete variable domain is DTGVSQNPRHKITKRGQNVTFRCDPISEHNRLYWYRQTLGQGPEFLTYFQNEAQLEKSRLLSDRFSAERPKGSFSTLEIQRTEQGDSAMYLCSSSSPRTEPSYEQYFGPGTRLTVT.

J is TRBJ2-7 and V is TRBV7-2; D remains unclear. The V end lost 5 bases, the J end lost 0 bases, and 5 bases lay between the germline ends. Germline assignment: CDR1 SGHTA and CDR2 FQGNSA. The CDR3 loop spans 12 amino acids. Here the CDR3 DNA reads TGTGCCAGCAGCCCTTCCTCCTACGAGCAGTACTTC. Translation: CASSPSSYEQYF.

The chain links TRBV7-9 to TRBJ1-2, with TRBD1 as a possible D gene (5 bases). Germline loops: CDR1 SEHNR, CDR2 FQNEAQ (reference sequence). V lost 0 bases and J lost 0, with 11 bases in between. CDR3 length: 16 amino acids. The CDR3 bases are TGTGCCAGCAGCTTAGCGGCAGGGCATCCTAACTATGGCTACACCTTC. It encodes CASSLAAGHPNYGYTF.

The rearrangement joins TRBV28 to TRBJ1-1, with D unresolved. Germline values: CDR1 MDHEN, CDR2 SYDVKM. The CDR3 is 10 amino acids. CDR3 residues: CASGNTEAFF. The CDR3 DNA follows: TGTGCTTCCGGGAACACTGAAGCTTTCTTT.

V gene TRBV30 combines with J gene TRBJ1-4; 8 positions match TRBD1. V lost 5 bases and J lost 6; bases outside the gene matches: 5. Germline V gives CDR1 GTSNPN, CDR2 SVGIG (reference sequence). There are 13 residues in the CDR3. The CDR3 region is CAWGGQADEKLFF. The CDR3 region has the DNA TGTGCCTGGGGGGGACAGGCGGATGAAAAACTGTTTTTT.

The rearrangement links TRBV20-1 to TRBJ2-5; no clear D. Germline CDR1 reads DFQATT; CDR2 reads SNEGSKA (reference sequence). The V gene lost 3 bases and the J gene lost 4 bases, with 6 bases spanning the gap. The CDR3 loop spans 11 amino acids. CDR3 amino acids: CSARMRETQYF. The CDR3 DNA reads TGCAGTGCTAGGATGAGAGAGACCCAGTACTTC.

The rearrangement joins TRBV5-4 to TRBJ1-5, with D uncertain. The V gene's germline CDR1 is SGHNT and CDR2 YYREEE (reference sequence). The CDR3 covers 15 residues. V lost 0 bases and J lost 4, with 11 bases in between. CDR3 region: CASSLGASPNQPQHF. CDR3 sequence (DNA): TGTGCCAGCAGCTTGGGGGCCAGCCCAAATCAGCCCCAGCATTTT.

This clone was found a few times. The chain is built from TRBV15 and TRBJ2-7; D possibly corresponds to TRBD2 (5 bases). Germline lookup yields CDR1 LNHNV and CDR2 YYDKDF (reference sequence). V dropped 1 base and J dropped 2 bases, with 12 bases sitting between them. The CDR3 is made up of 15 amino acids. CDR3 loop: CATSRGGSGAYEQYF. As DNA, the CDR3 is TGTGCCACCAGCAGAGGTGGGAGCGGAGCCTACGAGCAGTACTTC.

The chain joins TRBV6-1 to TRBJ2-3; tentative D call: TRBD1 (6 bases). The CDR3 length is 14 residues. From germline, CDR1 is MNHNS and CDR2 SASEGT. V lost 7 bases to trimming and J lost 5 bases, with 16 bases between them. The CDR3 sequence is CASNPTIGGDTQYF. In nucleotides, the CDR3 is TGTGCCAGCAATCCAACCATAGGGGGAGATACGCAGTATTTT.

J is TRBJ2-2 and V is TRBV7-3; D ambiguous. CDR1 is SGHTA and CDR2 is FQGTGA in the germline V gene. V dropped 1 base and J dropped 0 bases, with 6 bases sitting between them. This CDR3 is built from 15 residues. Here the CDR3 reads CASSLKPPNTGELFF. CDR3 in DNA: TGTGCCAGCAGCTTAAAGCCACCGAACACCGGGGAGCTGTTTTTT.

The chain has TRBV5-1 and TRBJ2-2; TRBD2 matches at 8 bases. The CDR3 runs 14 residues. The junction had 1 base not matched to a gene; V was cut back by 4 bases and J by 2 bases. Germline V gene sequence: CDR1 SGHRS, CDR2 YFSETQ. CDR3 DNA: TGCGCCAGCAGCAGGACTAGCAACACCGGGGAGCTGTTTTTT. Translating it yields CASSRTSNTGELFF.

The J gene is TRBJ1-5, the V gene TRBV11-2, with 8 bases matching TRBD1. Germline V CDR1 and CDR2: SGHAT, FQNNGV. V gave up 0 bases and J gave up 7 bases; unmatched junction bases: 5. The CDR3 extends over 15 amino acids. The CDR3 region is CASSLDRGRGQPQHF. CDR3 nucleotide sequence: TGTGCCAGCAGCTTAGACAGGGGGCGCGGGCAGCCCCAGCATTTT. The full variable domain, completed using reference TRBV11-2 and TRBJ1-5, is EAGVAQSPRYKIIEKRQSVAFWCNPISGHATLYWYQQILGQGPKLLIQFQNNGVVDDSQLPKDRFSAERLKGVDSTLKIQPAKLEDSAVYLCASSLDRGRGQPQHFGDGTRLSIL.

The chain employs TRBV18 and TRBJ2-1, with a weak D call TRBD2 (5 bases). This CDR3 has 12 amino acids. V lost 4 bases and J 10 bases, leaving 11 bases between the germline ends. The germline CDR1 and CDR2 sequences are KGHSH and LQKENI. The CDR3 bases are TGTGCCAGCTCACTTGACTCGGGGGAGCAGTTCTTC. This codes for CASSLDSGEQFF.

The chain recombines TRBV15 with TRBJ2-1; 8 positions match TRBD1. CDR1 and CDR2 (germline): LNHNV, YYDKDF (reference sequence). Unmatched junction bases numbered 9, after V lost 3 bases and J lost 5 bases. The length of the CDR3 is 16 residues. The CDR3 sequence is CATSRRDRLMDNEQFF. CDR3 coding DNA: TGTGCCACCAGCAGGAGGGACAGGCTAATGGACAATGAGCAGTTCTTC.

The CDR3 DNA sequence: TGTGCCAGCAGCCCTCGGGGAGCGGGAGGCTCCACCGGGGAGCTGTTTTTT. This sequence encodes CASSPRGAGGSTGELFF. This rearrangement joins TRBV11-2 to TRBJ2-2; 9 bases fit TRBD2. Germline CDR1 is SGHAT and CDR2 is FQNNGV. V shed 5 bases and J 4 bases; nucleotides not matched to a gene: 11. The CDR3 extends over 17 amino acids.

The chain couples TRBV10-3 to TRBJ2-1; possibly TRBD2 for D (6 bases). The germline CDR1 and CDR2 sequences are ENHRY and SYGVKD. The CDR3 runs to 14 residues. Trimming took off 10 bases at V and 0 bases at J, with 13 bases between the two ends. CDR3 in DNA: TGTGCCACTCTTAGCGGAGACTCCTACAATGAGCAGTTCTTC. This gives the protein CATLSGDSYNEQFF.